The clone carrying this T cell receptor beta chain was recorded a few times. Antigen unknown. It was with 60 Vbeta and 13 Jbeta primers that the PCR ran. Using immunoSEQ multiplex PCR, the repertoire was profiled, and TCRdb retains in-frame clones only, with some absent. The data hold about 150,000 clones, with about three fifths observed a single time. This CDR3 has 13 residues. Germline loops: CDR1 SEHNR, CDR2 FQNEAQ (reference sequence). Trimming left V 0 bases short and J 5 bases short, with 7 bases between. The sample originates from a study of cytomegalovirus exposure and HLA in healthy donors. Study-level findings and limits: Compared with the roughly 670-donor mean, an Asian-associated ancestry cluster reportedly had fewer N-insertions, according to a later analysis.

The source material was PBMCs. This sequence was found in a male donor in good health and CMV-seronegative. The chain couples TRBV7-9 to TRBJ1-1; D gene ambiguous. The chain's CDR3 is CASSLAEVTEAFF. Written as DNA, the CDR3 is TGTGCCAGCAGCTTAGCAGAGGTTACTGAAGCTTTCTTT.